This T cell receptor beta chain emerged from a study of shared T cell receptors in the human thymus. The count of this clone is one. Germline CDR1 LGHNA, CDR2 YSLEER. Trimming left V 6 bases short and J 6 bases short, with 11 bases between. CDR3 length equals 13 residues. TCRdb's copy holds only in-frame clones and misses some; the assay was immunoSEQ multiplex PCR. The sample has 700,000 or so clones, 80% to 90% seen once. The data also belong to a second study, concerning human thymus T cells. In that study: Resected material from corrective heart surgery provided the thymus tissue analysed.

Sequencing was done on a sample of thymocytes. V is TRBV4-3 and J is TRBJ1-4; possible D gene TRBD1, 6 bases. The TCR originated in a girl under three years old with a congenital heart defect. DNA of the CDR3: TGCGCCAGCAGACGGGGGGCTTATGAAAAACTGTTTTTT. The encoded protein is CASRRGAYEKLFF.